The rows below give T cell receptor beta chains drawn from one sample of a study of T cells after yellow fever vaccination. A single record per CDR3 protein comes from TCRdb applying MiXCR to the 5' RACE reads. The data contain a few hundred thousand distinct CDR3 sequences, 6.8% of them singletons. This specimen consisted of PBMCs, obtained around 45 days after the first yellow fever vaccination. All receptors come from a man aged 18 to 35 who received the YFV17D yellow fever vaccine. Each CDR3 is given with its conserved first and last residue. The D gene is left open where the match is weak. Clone size is stated in some rows and not others, as once, few, many or a class when expanded.

DNA	CDR3	D	J	size	V
TGTGCCAGCAGCCCTACGGGCTACAATGAGCAGTTCTTC	CASSPTGYNEQFF	-	TRBJ2-1	many	TRBV9
TGTGCCAGCAGCCCCTCCTTGAGCTCCTACAATGAGCAGTTCTTC	CASSPSLSSYNEQFF	-	TRBJ2-1	few	TRBV7-3
TGTGCCAGCAGCGCGACAGGGGTGTTCACCGGGGAGCTGTTTTTT	CASSATGVFTGELFF	TRBD1	TRBJ2-2	many	TRBV9
TGCAGTTCGGGACTAGCGGGGGGGCCTTGGAATGAGCAGTTCTTC	CSSGLAGGPWNEQFF	TRBD2	TRBJ2-1	-	TRBV20-1
TGCGCCAGCAACCGGGACTCTTCCTACGAGCAGTACTTC	CASNRDSSYEQYF	-	TRBJ2-7	few	TRBV5-1
TGTGCCAGGAAAAGAGGGGGCGCGTCGGACGAGCAGTACTTC	CARKRGGASDEQYF	TRBD1	TRBJ2-7	-	TRBV30
TGCAGTGCTAGAGATACGCGCGGGGAAGGTTCGTCTTTCTTT	CSARDTRGEGSSFF	-	TRBJ1-1	-	TRBV20-1
TGTGCCAGCAGCTCAGCGGGAGCCACAGATACGCAGTATTTT	CASSSAGATDTQYF	TRBD2	TRBJ2-3	few	TRBV5-8
TGCGCCGCCCGGACAGGGCCCGACACTGAAGCTTTCTTT	CAARTGPDTEAFF	TRBD1	TRBJ1-1	few	TRBV5-1
TGTGCCAGCAGCCAAGAACGGAACTCAAACAATGAGCAGTTCTTC	CASSQERNSNNEQFF	-	TRBJ2-1	few	TRBV14
TGCAGTGCTAGCCTAGTCAATGAGCAGTTCTTC	CSASLVNEQFF	-	TRBJ2-1	few	TRBV20-1
TGTGCCTGGAACGGGGAGAGGGGAGGCCCAGGGGAGCTGTTTTTT	CAWNGERGGPGELFF	-	TRBJ2-2	once	TRBV30
TGTGCCAGCAACAACAGGGTTCGCACCGAGCAGTACTTC	CASNNRVRTEQYF	-	TRBJ2-7	few	TRBV5-6
TGTGCCAGCAGTCCTTACAGGGGGCACGGAGAAAAACTGTTTTTT	CASSPYRGHGEKLFF	TRBD1	TRBJ1-4	few	TRBV12-3/TRBV12-4
TGTGCCAGCAGCCCAGACTGGAGCTCCTACAATGAGCAGTTCTTC	CASSPDWSSYNEQFF	-	TRBJ2-1	few	TRBV7-9
TGTGCCAGCAGCCCGCGACCCTCCGGGGAGCTGTTTTTT	CASSPRPSGELFF	-	TRBJ2-2	-	TRBV7-2
TGTGCCAGCAGTTTATCGGAGTGGGACGTTAGATCTGGGGCCAACGTCCTGACTTTC	CASSLSEWDVRSGANVLTF	-	TRBJ2-6	-	TRBV27
TGCGCCAGCAGCCTAACGTTAGCCAAAAACATTCAGTACTTC	CASSLTLAKNIQYF	-	TRBJ2-4	few	TRBV5-1
TGCAGTGCTCCCGGACCGGGGGATACGCAGTATTTT	CSAPGPGDTQYF	-	TRBJ2-3	few	TRBV20-1
TGTGCCATCAGTGAAGTGGGTAGCGAGCAGTACTTC	CAISEVGSEQYF	-	TRBJ2-7	few	TRBV10-3
TGCAGTGCTAGCCGGGGGGAAAGGGACTATGGCTACACCTTC	CSASRGERDYGYTF	-	TRBJ1-2	few	TRBV20-1
TGCGCCAGCAGCTTGAGTGGTTGGAATGAGCAGTTCTTC	CASSLSGWNEQFF	-	TRBJ2-1	many	TRBV5-1
TGTGCCAGTCGAACGAAGGGGGAAAGCTCCTACAATGAGCAGTTCTTC	CASRTKGESSYNEQFF	-	TRBJ2-1	few	TRBV6-2/TRBV6-3
TGTGCCAGCAGCCCACCGGGACGGTACCAAGAGACCCAGTACTTC	CASSPPGRYQETQYF	-	TRBJ2-5	few	TRBV7-2
TGCGCCAGCAGCTCTAGCGGGGGGGCGATTGGCACCGGGGAGCTGTTTTTT	CASSSSGGAIGTGELFF	TRBD2	TRBJ2-2	few	TRBV5-1
TGTGCCAGCAGTCCAACCCCCCGTCTAGGAGAGACCTACGAGCAGTACTTC	CASSPTPRLGETYEQYF	-	TRBJ2-7	few	TRBV27
TGTGCCAGCAGTTACTCGGGACTAGCGGGCTACACCGGGGAGCTGTTTTTT	CASSYSGLAGYTGELFF	TRBD2	TRBJ2-2	-	TRBV6-5
TGTGCCAGCAGTTTAAATCTCGGGTATCAGCCCCAGCATTTT	CASSLNLGYQPQHF	-	TRBJ1-5	few	TRBV12-3/TRBV12-4
TGCAGTGCCCCCGACGCTAACTATGGCTACACCTTC	CSAPDANYGYTF	-	TRBJ1-2	few	TRBV20-1
TGTGCCAGCAGCGGGGGATCGAACACCGGGGAGCTGTTTTTT	CASSGGSNTGELFF	-	TRBJ2-2	few	TRBV6-1
TGTGCCAGTAACATGTACCAAGAGACCCAGTACTTC	CASNMYQETQYF	-	TRBJ2-5	-	TRBV2
TGTGCCAGCAGCTTAGTCGGGCCGCCGGGGACTGAAGCTTTCTTT	CASSLVGPPGTEAFF	-	TRBJ1-1	many	TRBV7-2
TGTGCCAGCAGATCAGCGGAGGGAGGTGAGCAGTTCTTC	CASRSAEGGEQFF	-	TRBJ2-1	few	TRBV11-1
TGTGCCAGCGGTGGGTGGGGGCAGCCCCAGCATTTT	CASGGWGQPQHF	-	TRBJ1-5	few	TRBV12-3/TRBV12-4
TGTGCCAGCAGCTTCATATCAGCCCGGGACACTGAAGCTTTCTTT	CASSFISARDTEAFF	-	TRBJ1-1	few	TRBV5-4
TGTGCCAGCAGCACCGGACGGAACTTTGCAACTAATGAAAAACTGTTTTTT	CASSTGRNFATNEKLFF	-	TRBJ1-4	few	TRBV9
TGTGCCAGCAGTAGGGACAGGAGTTCTTATAGCAATCAGCCCCAGCATTTT	CASSRDRSSYSNQPQHF	TRBD1	TRBJ1-5	many	TRBV7-8
TGTGCCAGCAGCCAAGTGACAGGGGGCACGGCACCCCTCCACTTT	CASSQVTGGTAPLHF	TRBD1	TRBJ1-6	many	TRBV4-2
TGTGCCAGTAAAAGGGGCTTCATGAACACTGAAGCTTTCTTT	CASKRGFMNTEAFF	-	TRBJ1-1	few	TRBV19
TGTGCCATCAGTGTCGGGCAGGGGGGTTCTATTGAGACCCAGTACTTC	CAISVGQGGSIETQYF	-	TRBJ2-5	-	TRBV10-3
TGCGCCAGCAGCTTGGCCGGTGGGACCGGGGAGCTGTTTTTT	CASSLAGGTGELFF	-	TRBJ2-2	many	TRBV12-3/TRBV12-4
TGCGCCAGCAGGTCCAGGGGGGGGGCAGGATCTGAAGCTTTCTTT	CASRSRGGAGSEAFF	TRBD1	TRBJ1-1	-	TRBV5-1
TGCGCCAGCAGCCAAGATTTAGCGGGGGGGTACACCGGGGAGCTGTTTTTT	CASSQDLAGGYTGELFF	TRBD2	TRBJ2-2	-	TRBV4-3
TGTGCCAGTAGTCCGGGGACAGGGCTCGAGCAGTACTTC	CASSPGTGLEQYF	TRBD1	TRBJ2-7	-	TRBV19
TGTGCCACCAGCAGAGATGTCAGCACTGAAGCTTTCTTT	CATSRDVSTEAFF	-	TRBJ1-1	few	TRBV15
TGCGCCAGCAGCTTGGCTGGGGGGCACGGAAACACCATATATTTT	CASSLAGGHGNTIYF	-	TRBJ1-3	-	TRBV5-1